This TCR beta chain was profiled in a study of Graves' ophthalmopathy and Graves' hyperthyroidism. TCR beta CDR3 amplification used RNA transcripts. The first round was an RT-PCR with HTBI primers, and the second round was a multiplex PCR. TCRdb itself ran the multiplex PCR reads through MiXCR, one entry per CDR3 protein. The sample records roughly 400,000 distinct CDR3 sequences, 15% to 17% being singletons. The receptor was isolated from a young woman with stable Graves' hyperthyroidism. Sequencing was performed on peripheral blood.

The CDR3 DNA follows: TGTGCCAGCTCACTAAAGGGCGTGGGGGACACTGAAGCTTTCTTT. Translation gives CASSLKGVGDTEAFF. The rearrangement links TRBV18 to TRBJ1-1; TRBD1 is a possible D gene (5 bases). CDR1 is KGHSH, CDR2 LQKENI, per germline. This CDR3 is built from 15 residues. The V and J ends lost 4 bases and 3 bases respectively, with 15 bases between them.